This T cell receptor beta chain was identified during a study of T-cell reconstitution after alpha-beta-depleted transplantation in children. V lost 11 bases and J lost 2; bases outside the gene matches: 18. The CDR3 totals 18 residues. The library targeted TCRbeta and was prepared with unique molecular identifiers. TCRdb re-analysed the PCR reads in MiXCR, keeping a single row per CDR3 protein. The sample shows hundreds of thousands of distinct CDR3 sequences, around a sixth of them seen only once. The receptor was derived from a human donor who donated a stem cell graft to a child with acute myeloid leukemia. This chain uses TRBV12-3 or TRBV12-4 with TRBJ2-3; 11 nucleotides line up with TRBD2. This specimen consisted of PBMCs from the stem cell graft donor, obtained from the stem cell graft. The CDR3 protein is CAFCLRASGGSPTDTQYF. In DNA form, the CDR3 reads TGTGCCTTCTGTTTAAGGGCTAGCGGGGGGAGTCCCACAGATACGCAGTATTTT.